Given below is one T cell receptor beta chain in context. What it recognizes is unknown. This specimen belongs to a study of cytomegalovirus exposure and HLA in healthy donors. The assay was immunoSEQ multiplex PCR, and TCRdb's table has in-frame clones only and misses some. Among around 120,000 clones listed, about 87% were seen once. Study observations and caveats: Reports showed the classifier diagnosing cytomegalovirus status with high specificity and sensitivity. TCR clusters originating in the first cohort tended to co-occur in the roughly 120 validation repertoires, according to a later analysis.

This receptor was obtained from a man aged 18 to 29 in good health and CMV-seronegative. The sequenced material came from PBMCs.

The CDR3: CSVARDRAYYEQYF. The CDR3 DNA reads TGCAGCGTGGCCCGGGACAGGGCATACTACGAGCAGTACTTC. The V call is TRBV29-1, the J call TRBJ2-7; 9 bases map to TRBD1. CDR3 length: 14 residues. Losses at the gene ends were 6 bases for V and 3 bases for J; bases not matched to a gene: 9. The V gene's germline CDR1 is SQVTM and CDR2 ANQGSEA.